This TCR beta chain was captured in a study of blood T cell repertoires in COVID-19. Study-level background: The origin of the acute and convalescent COVID-19 samples was the United States, Italy and Spain. In each case, the material was cDNA or gDNA derived from T cells, B-cell-depleted T cells, or PBMCs.

Authors' processing steps: Estimation of nucleated cell counts was performed using reference gene primer amplification. Only in-frame clones appear in the TCRdb table, and some are missing; sequencing was by immunoSEQ multiplex PCR. Clone size and the V and J calls come from that table; the DNA yielded D and trimming. The sample includes approximately 340,000 clones, roughly 89% seen only once; the top ten take roughly a tenth. Trimming stripped 0 bases from V and 2 bases from J, with 17 bases between. The CDR3 extends over 17 amino acids. The germline V gene encodes CDR1 LGHDT and CDR2 YNNKEL (reference sequence). In Seattle, patients joined the study during active infection and were tracked longitudinally.

The sequenced sample consisted of peripheral blood. The rearrangement links TRBV3-1 (or the pseudogene TRBV3-2) to TRBJ2-7, with a weak D call TRBD1 (5 bases). The TCR comes from a man aged 30 to 45 with COVID-19, enrolled during active disease. The CDR3 spells CASSQDLGDSYPYEQYF. DNA for the CDR3: TGTGCCAGCAGCCAAGATTTGGGTGACAGCTACCCCTACGAGCAGTACTTC.